This T cell receptor (beta chain) was captured by sequencing in a study of T cell responses to AZD1222 COVID-19 vaccine. Whole-study results and caveats: Targets within unmutated variant regions were reportedly found for nearly half of spike-specific TCRs.

Clones were sequenced by immunoSEQ multiplex PCR, and TCRdb holds only the in-frame ones, with some missing. The sample has approximately 180,000 clones, about nine tenths seen once. The CDR3 extends over 13 amino acids. V lost 0 bases to trimming and J lost 7 bases, with 12 bases between them. The germline gives CDR1 GTSNPN, CDR2 SVGIG (reference sequence). Concerning this clone: Its antigen is as yet unknown.

The genes are TRBV30 and TRBJ1-2; maybe TRBD1 (5 bases). The sequencing here drew on peripheral blood, taken 28 days after the second dose of the MenACWY control vaccine. The sequence was collected from an adult who received the MenACWY meningococcal vaccine as a control. The CDR3 spells CAWSVLGAAGYTF. DNA of the CDR3: TGTGCCTGGAGTGTACTAGGGGCGGCTGGCTACACCTTC.